The present entry profiles one T cell receptor beta chain with its context. This specimen comes from a study of T cells after yellow fever vaccination. One entry per CDR3 protein results from TCRdb running MiXCR on the 5' RACE reads. The sample lists 500,000 to 650,000 distinct CDR3 sequences; over 9% were seen once. Germline CDR1 reads DFQATT; CDR2 reads SNEGSKA (reference sequence). The V gene end was trimmed by 0 bases and the J gene end by 6 bases; junction bases not matched to a gene: 8. The CDR3 loop spans 15 amino acids. This rearrangement joins TRBV20-1 to TRBJ1-1, with 9 bases aligning to TRBD1. The receptor was derived from a man aged 25-45 years who received the YFV17D yellow fever vaccine. The sample was PBMCs, taken on the day of the yellow fever booster vaccination. CDR3 region: CSARDLTGGWSEAFF. The CDR3 bases are TGCAGTGCTAGAGATTTGACAGGGGGATGGTCTGAAGCTTTCTTT.